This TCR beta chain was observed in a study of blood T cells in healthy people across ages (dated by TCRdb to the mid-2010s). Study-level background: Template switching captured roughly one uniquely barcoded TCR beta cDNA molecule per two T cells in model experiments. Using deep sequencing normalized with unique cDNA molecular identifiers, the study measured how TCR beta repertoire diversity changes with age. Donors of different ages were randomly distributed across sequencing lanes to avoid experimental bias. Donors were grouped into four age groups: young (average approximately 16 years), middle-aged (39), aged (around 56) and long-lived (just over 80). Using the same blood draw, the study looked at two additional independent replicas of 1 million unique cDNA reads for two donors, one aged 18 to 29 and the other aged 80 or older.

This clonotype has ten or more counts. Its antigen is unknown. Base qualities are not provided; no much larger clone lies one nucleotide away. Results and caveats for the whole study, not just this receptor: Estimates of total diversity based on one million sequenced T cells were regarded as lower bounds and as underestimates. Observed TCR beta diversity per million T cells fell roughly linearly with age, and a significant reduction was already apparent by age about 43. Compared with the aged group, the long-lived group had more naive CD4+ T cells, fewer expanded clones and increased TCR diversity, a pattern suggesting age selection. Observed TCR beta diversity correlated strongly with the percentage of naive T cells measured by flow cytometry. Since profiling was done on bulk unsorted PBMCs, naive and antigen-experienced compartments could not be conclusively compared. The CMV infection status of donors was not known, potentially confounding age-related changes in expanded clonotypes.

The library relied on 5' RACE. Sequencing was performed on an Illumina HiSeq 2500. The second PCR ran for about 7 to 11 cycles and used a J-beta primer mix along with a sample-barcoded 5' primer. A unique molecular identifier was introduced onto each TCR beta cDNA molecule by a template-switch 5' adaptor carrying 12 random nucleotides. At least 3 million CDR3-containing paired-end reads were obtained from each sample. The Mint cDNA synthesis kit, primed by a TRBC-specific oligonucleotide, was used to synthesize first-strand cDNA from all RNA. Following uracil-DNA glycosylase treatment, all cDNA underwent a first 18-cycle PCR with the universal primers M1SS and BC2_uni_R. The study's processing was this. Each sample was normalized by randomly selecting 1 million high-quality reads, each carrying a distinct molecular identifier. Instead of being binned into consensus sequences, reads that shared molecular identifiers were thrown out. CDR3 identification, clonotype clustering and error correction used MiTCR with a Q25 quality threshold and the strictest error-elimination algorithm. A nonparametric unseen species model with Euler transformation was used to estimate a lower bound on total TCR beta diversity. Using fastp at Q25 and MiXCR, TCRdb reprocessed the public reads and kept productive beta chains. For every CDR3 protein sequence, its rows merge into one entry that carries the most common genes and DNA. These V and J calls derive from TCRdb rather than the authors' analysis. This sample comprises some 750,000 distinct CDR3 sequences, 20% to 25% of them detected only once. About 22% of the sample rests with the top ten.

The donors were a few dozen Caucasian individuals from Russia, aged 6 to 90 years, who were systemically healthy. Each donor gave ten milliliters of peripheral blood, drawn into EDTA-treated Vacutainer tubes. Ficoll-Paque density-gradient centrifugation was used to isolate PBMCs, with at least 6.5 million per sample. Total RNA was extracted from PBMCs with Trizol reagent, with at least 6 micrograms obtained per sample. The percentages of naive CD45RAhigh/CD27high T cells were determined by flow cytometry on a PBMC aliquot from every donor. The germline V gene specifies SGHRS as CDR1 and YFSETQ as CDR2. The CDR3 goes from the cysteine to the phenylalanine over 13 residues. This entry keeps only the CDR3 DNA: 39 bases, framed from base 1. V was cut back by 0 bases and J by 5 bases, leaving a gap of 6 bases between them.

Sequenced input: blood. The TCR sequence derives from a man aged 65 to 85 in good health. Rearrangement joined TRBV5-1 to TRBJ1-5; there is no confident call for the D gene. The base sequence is TGCGCCAGCAGCTTGGCCCCTGATCAGCCCCAGCATTTT. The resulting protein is CASSLAPDQPQHF.